One sample yielded the 9 T cell receptor beta chains listed below, sequenced in a study of quantifying T cell responses using KT2 cells. Overall study context: Reverse transcription used primers in the TCR alpha and beta constant regions.

An oligo carrying a UMI was ligated to the cDNA 3' end. First-round PCR used around 4 cycles and beta primers RC1.1 and RC1.2 covering TRBC1 and TRBC2. TCRdb re-called the UMI-ligation and nested PCR reads through MiXCR, storing one row per CDR3 protein. The table has around 50,000 distinct CDR3 sequences, roughly 11% seen once; the top ten hold less than 11%. The sequenced material came from PBMCs spiked with cells of the T cell clone KT2. Receptors originate from a human donor.

This clonotype has a count of ten or more. This chain links TRBV5-1 with TRBJ2-7; D might be TRBD2 (5 bases). There are 14 residues in the CDR3. Trimming removed 4 bases from V and 7 bases from J, with 18 bases in between. From germline, CDR1 is SGHRS and CDR2 YFSETQ. The CDR3 DNA is TGCGCCAGCAGCCTTTGGGGAGTCCCCGGAGAGCAGTACTTC. This codes for CASSLWGVPGEQYF. Filled out from reference TRBV5-1 and TRBJ2-7, the complete variable domain reads KAGVTQTPRYLIKTRGQQVTLSCSPISGHRSVSWYQQTPGQGLQFLFEYFSETQRNKGNFPGRFSGRQFSNSRSEMNVSTLELGDSALYLCASSLWGVPGEQYFGPGTRLTVT.

This clonotype was seen only a few times. The CDR3 region has the DNA TGTGCCAGCAGCGCGGGGGATGGCAATGAAAAACTGTTTTTT. Protein sequence: CASSAGDGNEKLFF. The chain joins TRBV7-9 to TRBJ1-4; the D gene is possibly TRBD1 (5 bases). The V and J ends lost 5 bases and 5 bases respectively, with 12 bases between them. CDR3 length equals 14 residues. The germline V gene encodes CDR1 SEHNR and CDR2 FQNEAQ (reference sequence).

The chain is built from TRBV7-9 and TRBJ2-1; no clear D. The CDR3 is 16 residues long. Trimming pared 6 bases from V and 6 bases from J, leaving 21 bases between. Germline V gives CDR1 SEHNR, CDR2 FQNEAQ (reference sequence). The CDR3 sequence is CASSSPRALTVNEQFF. Written as DNA, the CDR3 is TGTGCCAGCAGTTCCCCCCGGGCCCTAACGGTCAATGAGCAGTTCTTC.

This clonotype was seen repeatedly, ten times or more. The CDR3 here is CASSPRSLGGYMYGYTF. CDR3 sequence (DNA): TGTGCCAGCAGCCCGAGGTCCCTCGGGGGGTATATGTATGGCTACACCTTC. V usage is TRBV12-3 or TRBV12-4 and J usage is TRBJ1-2; D possibly corresponds to TRBD1 (5 bases). V gave up 6 bases and J gave up 5 bases, with 25 bases separating them. This CDR3 is 17 amino acids long.

The chain recombines TRBV2 with TRBJ2-1, with D unresolved. Germline V gives CDR1 SNHLY, CDR2 FYNNEI. Trimming shortened V by 5 bases and J by 2 bases, and 10 bases separated the two germline ends. This CDR3 is built from 14 residues. Here the CDR3 reads CASSLWGTYNEQFF. The CDR3 nucleotides read TGTGCCAGCAGTCTTTGGGGAACCTACAATGAGCAGTTCTTC.

V gene TRBV3-1 combines with J gene TRBJ2-5, with TRBD2 matching 7 bases. Germline values: CDR1 LGHDT, CDR2 YNNKEL (reference sequence). This CDR3 region has 13 residues. J lost 3 bases, V lost 5 bases, and 3 bases had no gene match. The CDR3 loop reads CASSFTSEETQYF. As DNA, the CDR3 is TGTGCCAGCAGCTTTACTAGCGAAGAGACCCAGTACTTC.

This clonotype was picked up a small number of times. The chain is built from TRBV7-9 and TRBJ2-3; a weak D match, TRBD1 (7 bases). The CDR3 extends over 16 amino acids. Trimming removed 5 bases from V and 0 bases from J, with 15 bases in between. Germline CDR1 and CDR2: SEHNR and FQNEAQ (reference sequence). The CDR3 region is CASSQGGKLSTDTQYF. Here the CDR3 DNA reads TGTGCCAGCAGCCAGGGGGGAAAGCTGAGCACAGATACGCAGTATTTT.

V usage is TRBV15 and J usage is TRBJ2-1; TRBD2 agrees at 13 bases. The ends lost 3 bases at V and 8 bases at J; junction bases unmatched: 10. The CDR3 has 17 residues. Germline lookup yields CDR1 LNHNV and CDR2 YYDKDF (reference sequence). The CDR3: CATSSPSLAGGPDEQFF. DNA for the CDR3: TGTGCCACCAGCAGCCCTTCACTAGCGGGAGGGCCGGATGAGCAGTTCTTC.

This clonotype was detected a few times. The V and J genes are TRBV11-2 and TRBJ2-3, with 8 bases lining up with TRBD2. CDR3 length equals 17 residues. Germline V gene data show CDR1 as SGHAT and CDR2 as FQNNGV. V lost 1 base, J lost 4 bases, and 10 bases stayed unmatched. The CDR3 loop is CASSLGSAGGGADTQYF. The CDR3 DNA follows: TGTGCCAGCAGCTTAGGGTCCGCGGGAGGTGGAGCAGATACGCAGTATTTT.